Sequencing of this T cell receptor beta chain was carried out in a study of metastatic and nonmetastatic thyroid tumors. Study at large: A comparison of repertoires was made across blood and tumor or nodule tissue from malignant and benign thyroid patients.

Authors' data handling: A classifier for distant metastasis in papillary thyroid cancer was constructed using CDR3 differences observed across clinicopathological groups. With MiXCR, TCRdb reprocessed the PCR reads. These V and J calls are TCRdb output, not the study's own analysis. The sample includes 30,000 to 40,000 clones, 13% of them seen just once. This clone was detected ten times or more. The V gene end was trimmed by 4 bases and the J gene end by 5 bases; junction bases not matched to a gene: 6. Germline-derived CDR1 and CDR2 are KGHDR and SFDVKD. This CDR3 comprises 14 residues. Thyroid surgery had not been preceded by any treatment in any patient.

The chain combines TRBV24-1 with TRBJ2-5, with 7 bases aligning to TRBD1. This TCR was recovered from a female donor with papillary thyroid cancer or a benign thyroid nodule (not recorded which). Some clones in this sample may be carry-over from other donors' samples. Material for sequencing was blood. CDR3 residues: CATSDPTGDETQYF. The CDR3 DNA reads TGTGCCACCAGTGACCCCACAGGGGACGAGACCCAGTACTTC.